The rows below give T cell receptor beta chains drawn from one sample of a study of T cells after yellow fever vaccination. TCRdb used MiXCR to reprocess the 5' RACE reads, holding one entry per CDR3 protein. The sample yields hundreds of thousands of distinct CDR3 sequences, about 15% seen once. Sequenced material: PBMCs, taken less than 6 days after the first yellow fever vaccination. The receptors come from a man between 18 and 35 years old who received the YFV17D yellow fever vaccine. CDR3s include the opening cysteine and the closing phenylalanine or tryptophan. D genes are given only for firm matches. Some rows have no size entry. The others give once, few or many, or a class for an expanded clone.

14	TRBD1	TRBV6-2/TRBV6-3	TRBJ2-7	.	CASSYGQGFYEQYF	TGTGCCAGCAGTTACGGACAGGGGTTTTACGAGCAGTACTTC
13	.	TRBV28	TRBJ1-6	few	CASRLSGSSPLHF	TGTGCCAGCAGGTTATCCGGAAGCTCACCCCTCCACTTT
16	TRBD2	TRBV15	TRBJ2-1	.	CATSRDPGLAHYEQFF	TGTGCCACCAGCAGAGACCCGGGACTAGCGCATTATGAGCAGTTCTTC
14	.	TRBV6-5	TRBJ2-7	.	CASSYSSGKHEQYF	TGTGCCAGCAGTTACTCGTCGGGGAAGCACGAGCAGTACTTC
15	.	TRBV10-3	TRBJ2-2	.	CAISEGNGHTGELFF	TGTGCCATCAGTGAGGGCAACGGGCACACCGGGGAGCTGTTTTTT
15	.	TRBV6-5	TRBJ1-1	.	CASSSDNPGGSEAFF	TGTGCCAGCAGTTCCGACAATCCAGGCGGCTCTGAAGCTTTCTTT
16	TRBD2	TRBV4-2	TRBJ2-3	many	CASSQDPLAGGDTQYF	TGTGCCAGCAGCCAAGACCCGCTAGCGGGGGGAGATACGCAGTATTTT
16	TRBD2	TRBV6-2/TRBV6-3	TRBJ2-3	few	CASSPLTSGVSDTQYF	TGTGCCAGCAGTCCCCTTACTAGCGGGGTTTCAGATACGCAGTATTTT
12	.	TRBV7-9	TRBJ1-1	few	CASSSPWGEAFF	TGTGCCAGCAGCTCCCCCTGGGGGGAAGCTTTCTTT
17	.	TRBV7-2	TRBJ2-2	few	CASSLAPIVLATGELFF	TGTGCCAGCAGCTTAGCACCCATCGTCCTAGCCACCGGGGAGCTGTTTTTT
17	.	TRBV25-1	TRBJ2-4	.	CASSDGYCLSAKNIQYF	TGTGCCAGCAGTGATGGCTATTGTCTGTCGGCCAAAAACATTCAGTACTTC
13	TRBD2	TRBV19	TRBJ2-1	.	CASSSLLAGPGFF	TGTGCCAGTAGTAGCCTACTAGCGGGGCCCGGGTTCTTC
15	.	TRBV20-1	TRBJ1-5	.	CSARDGTSFHQPQHF	TGCAGTGCTAGAGATGGCACCTCCTTCCATCAGCCCCAGCATTTT
14	TRBD1	TRBV7-9	TRBJ1-1	.	CAASTRSRGTEAFF	TGTGCCGCCAGCACACGGAGCAGGGGGACTGAAGCTTTCTTT
14	.	TRBV7-9	TRBJ1-1	.	CASSKLQTNTEAFF	TGTGCCAGCAGCAAATTACAGACGAACACTGAAGCTTTCTTT
17	.	TRBV4-1	TRBJ1-5	.	CASSQELAAIRNQPQHF	TGCGCCAGCAGCCAAGAGCTGGCGGCTATACGCAATCAGCCCCAGCATTTT
15	TRBD1	TRBV5-6	TRBJ2-1	.	CASSLAGQIYNEQFF	TGTGCCAGCAGCTTGGCGGGACAGATCTACAATGAGCAGTTCTTC
13	.	TRBV27	TRBJ2-1	few	CASRAGFRYEQFF	TGTGCCAGCAGGGCAGGGTTTAGGTATGAGCAGTTCTTC
14	.	TRBV20-1	TRBJ1-2	few	CSAPQLTDYYGYTF	TGCAGTGCTCCTCAACTGACCGACTACTATGGCTACACCTTC
14	.	TRBV28	TRBJ2-1	.	CASSLEAGLHEQFF	TGTGCCAGCAGTTTAGAGGCAGGGTTGCATGAGCAGTTCTTC
13	.	TRBV7-2	TRBJ2-6	few	CASIPSGANVLTF	TGTGCCAGCATCCCTTCTGGGGCCAACGTCCTGACTTTC
15	.	TRBV4-3	TRBJ1-6	few	CASSQAAGASSPLHF	TGCGCCAGCAGCCAAGCTGCAGGGGCATCATCACCCCTCCACTTT
16	.	TRBV7-9	TRBJ2-1	few	CASSSRPAEVVNEQFF	TGTGCCAGCAGCTCGCGCCCGGCGGAGGTGGTTAATGAGCAGTTCTTC